This T cell receptor beta chain came from a study of follicular helper T cells after annual influenza vaccination. General study findings and limits: Recurrent ICOS+CD38+ cTfh clonotypes included tetramer and AIM influenza-specific ones. Most later recoveries of Day 7 ICOS+CD38+ clones were ICOS-CD38- cTfh.

The protocol was immunoSEQ multiplex PCR, while the TCRdb copy is restricted to in-frame clones and leaves out a portion. Of about 15,000 clones listed, about 88% are singletons. The CDR3 extends over 16 amino acids. With 7 bases clipped from V and 2 bases from J, the junction kept 6 bases outside the gene matches. Germline CDR1 is SQVTM and CDR2 is ANQGSEA. This sample's time point: 2014-2015 season, 7 days after vaccination. Vaccine contraindications, substance abuse, HIV/AIDS, active malignancy and active illness excluded donors. A note on this clone: Its antigen is still unknown.

This TCR derives from an adult who received the influenza vaccine. The rearrangement links TRBV29-1 to TRBJ2-1; 15 nucleotides agree with TRBD2. Sequencing used CXCR5+ CD38- circulating T follicular helper cells from blood, obtained 7 days after influenza vaccination. Subset: circulating Tfh, non-naive CD4+CXCR5+PD-1+ (ICOS+CD38+ or ICOS-CD38-). The CDR3 loop reads CSARTSGGAAYNEQFF. DNA of the CDR3: TGCAGCGCTAGGACTAGCGGGGGGGCCGCCTACAATGAGCAGTTCTTC.